Listed below are T cell receptor beta chains from one sample, sequenced in a study of cytomegalovirus exposure and HLA in healthy donors. The protocol was immunoSEQ multiplex PCR, while the TCRdb copy is restricted to in-frame clones and leaves out a portion. Of fewer than 200,000 clones in the sample, approximately 89% were seen once. The sample taken for sequencing was PBMCs. All receptors come from a woman in her late teens or twenties in good health and CMV-seropositive. CDR3s include the opening cysteine and the closing phenylalanine or tryptophan. D genes are given only for firm matches. Some rows have no size entry. The others give once, few or many, or a class for an expanded clone.

CTSSHKAGGPSGELFF	TGCACCAGCAGCCATAAAGCGGGAGGGCCAAGCGGGGAGCTGTTTTTT	-	-	TRBV1	TRBJ2-2
CASSPRVGGQSYEQYF	TGTGCCAGCAGCCCCCGGGTTGGCGGGCAATCCTACGAGCAGTACTTC	-	-	TRBV4-2	TRBJ2-7
CASSSGTSGNEQYF	TGTGCCAGCAGTTCCGGGACTAGCGGGAACGAGCAGTACTTC	TRBD2	-	TRBV27	TRBJ2-7
CASRPRGTGELFF	TGTGCCAGCAGACCTAGGGGTACCGGGGAGCTGTTTTTT	-	-	TRBV27	TRBJ2-2
CASSSTGNQPQHF	TGTGCCAGCAGCTCTACAGGGAATCAGCCCCAGCATTTT	-	-	TRBV7-9	TRBJ1-5
CASSADRGNEKLFF	TGTGCCAGCAGTGCAGACAGGGGAAATGAAAAACTGTTTTTT	TRBD1	-	TRBV27	TRBJ1-4
CASSLDRETQYF	TGTGCCAGCAGCTTAGATCGAGAGACCCAGTACTTC	-	-	TRBV11-2	TRBJ2-5
CASSSNSGQNEKLFF	TGTGCCAGCAGCAGCAACTCGGGACAGAATGAAAAACTGTTTTTT	TRBD1	-	TRBV9	TRBJ1-4
CASSSPRYRGLTYEQYF	TGTGCCAGCAGTTCCCCAAGATACAGGGGGCTAACCTACGAGCAGTACTTC	TRBD1	-	TRBV28	TRBJ2-7
CASSQDWKGDTEAFF	TGTGCCAGCAGCCAAGATTGGAAGGGGGATACTGAAGCTTTCTTT	-	-	TRBV14	TRBJ1-1
CASSDGAGVGYEQYF	TGCGCCAGCAGTGATGGAGCGGGAGTGGGCTACGAGCAGTACTTC	TRBD2	-	TRBV10-1	TRBJ2-7
CASSLGEGHITEQYF	TGTGCCAGCAGCTTAGGGGAGGGGCACATCACCGAGCAGTACTTC	TRBD2	many	TRBV7-6	TRBJ2-7
CASSHGTNQVETQYF	TGTGCCAGCAGTCATGGGACAAATCAGGTGGAGACCCAGTACTTC	-	-	TRBV11-3	TRBJ2-5
CASSFSGQGFTEAFF	TGCGCCAGCAGCTTTTCGGGACAGGGGTTCACTGAAGCTTTCTTT	TRBD1	-	TRBV5-1	TRBJ1-1
CASSLRGNTEAFF	TGCGCCAGCAGCCTCAGGGGGAACACTGAAGCTTTCTTT	-	-	TRBV4-1	TRBJ1-1
CASSPRDRGSYEQYF	TGTGCCAGCAGCCCCCGGGACAGGGGTTCCTACGAGCAGTACTTC	TRBD1	once	TRBV7-9	TRBJ2-7
CASSFARQMNTEAFF	TGTGCCAGCAGCTTTGCGAGACAGATGAACACTGAAGCTTTCTTT	-	-	TRBV5-4	TRBJ1-1
CAWTSSYEQYF	TGTGCCTGGACTAGTTCCTACGAGCAGTACTTC	-	few	TRBV30	TRBJ2-7
CASSLRAATNNEQFF	TGTGCCAGCAGCTTAAGGGCAGCGACTAACAATGAGCAGTTCTTC	-	-	TRBV7-2	TRBJ2-1
CASSPGQGWGYTF	TGTGCCAGCAGCCCGGGACAGGGGTGGGGCTACACCTTC	TRBD1	-	TRBV7-2	TRBJ1-2
CASTTWEGRGYTF	TGTGCCAGCACCACGTGGGAGGGTCGCGGCTACACCTTC	-	-	TRBV11-2	TRBJ1-2
CASREDRGSSYEQYF	TGTGCCAGTAGAGAGGACAGGGGGAGCTCCTACGAGCAGTACTTC	TRBD1	few	TRBV19	TRBJ2-7
CASSLYGEQYF	TGTGCCAGCAGCTTATACGGCGAGCAGTACTTC	-	-	TRBV7-2	TRBJ2-7
CASSVVAGVPGELFF	TGTGCCAGCAGCGTAGTTGCGGGGGTACCCGGGGAGCTGTTTTTT	TRBD2	-	TRBV9	TRBJ2-2
CASSVGQGKATEAFF	TGTGCCAGCAGCGTCGGACAGGGGAAGGCAACTGAAGCTTTCTTT	TRBD1	-	TRBV9	TRBJ1-1
CASGLVLQRETDTQYF	TGTGCTAGTGGTTTGGTACTTCAGCGGGAGACAGATACGCAGTATTTT	TRBD2	-	TRBV12-5	TRBJ2-3
CASSWGLAEKPLQETQYF	TGTGCCAGCAGCTGGGGACTAGCGGAGAAACCCCTCCAAGAGACCCAGTACTTC	TRBD2	-	TRBV5-4	TRBJ2-5
CASSWWAGEQETQYF	TGTGCCAGCAGCTGGTGGGCAGGGGAGCAAGAGACCCAGTACTTC	-	-	TRBV7-9	TRBJ2-5
CASSLDISFGLFF	TGTGCCAGCAGCTTGGATATTTCGTTCGGACTGTTTTTT	-	-	TRBV5-5	TRBJ1-4
CASSPSAGTYNEQFF	TGCGCCAGCAGCCCTTCGGCGGGTACTTACAATGAGCAGTTCTTC	-	-	TRBV4-3	TRBJ2-1
CASRQGAGNTIYF	TGTGCCAGTAGACAGGGTGCTGGAAACACCATATATTTT	-	once	TRBV19	TRBJ1-3
CASSEHRVRPQHF	TGTGCCAGTAGCGAGCACAGGGTACGGCCCCAGCATTTT	-	-	TRBV19	TRBJ1-5
CASSLELTPGEQYF	TGCGCCAGCAGCTTGGAACTGACCCCGGGAGAGCAGTACTTC	-	-	TRBV5-1	TRBJ2-7
CASSYSGGFNQPQHF	TGTGCCAGCAGTTACTCAGGGGGCTTCAATCAGCCCCAGCATTTT	TRBD1	-	TRBV6-5	TRBJ1-5
CASSGATSYLVGQYF	TGCGCCAGCAGTGGGGCGACTAGTTATCTGGTCGGGCAGTACTTC	-	-	TRBV10-2	TRBJ2-7
CASSLSEYQETQYF	TGTGCCAGCAGTTTATCCGAGTACCAAGAGACCCAGTACTTC	-	-	TRBV27	TRBJ2-5
CASSVAGDRRETQYF	TGTGCCAGCAGCGTAGCGGGGGACAGGCGAGAGACCCAGTACTTC	TRBD1	-	TRBV9	TRBJ2-5
CSVREGYEQYF	TGCAGCGTGCGGGAAGGATACGAGCAGTACTTC	-	-	TRBV29-1	TRBJ2-7
CASSFDSTGEQYF	TGTGCCAGCAGTTTCGACTCCACGGGAGAGCAGTACTTC	-	-	TRBV28	TRBJ2-7
CATSRITTGGIGYTF	TGTGCCACCAGCAGGATTACTACAGGGGGCATTGGCTACACCTTC	TRBD1	-	TRBV15	TRBJ1-2
CASSLGQGAQPGTDPQFF	TGTGCCAGCAGCTTGGGACAGGGGGCCCAACCAGGGACCGATCCCCAGTTCTTC	TRBD1	-	TRBV5-8	TRBJ2-1
CASMPLAGFTDTQYF	TGTGCCAGCATGCCACTAGCGGGGTTCACAGATACGCAGTATTTT	TRBD2	-	TRBV2	TRBJ2-3
CASGPSGTSTDTQYF	TGTGCTAGTGGCCCGAGCGGAACTAGCACAGATACGCAGTATTTT	-	-	TRBV12-5	TRBJ2-3
CASQRRTGYQPQHF	TGTGCCAGCCAAAGACGGACAGGGTATCAGCCCCAGCATTTT	TRBD1	-	TRBV5-8	TRBJ1-5
CASSQTSGRDTQYF	TGTGCCAGCAGCCAAACTAGCGGGAGAGATACGCAGTATTTT	TRBD2	-	TRBV4-2	TRBJ2-3
CASSEDLANSYEQYF	TGTGCCAGCAGTGAAGACCTAGCGAACTCCTACGAGCAGTACTTC	-	once	TRBV2	TRBJ2-7
CASSKSTGLGELFF	TGTGCCAGCAGCAAATCGACAGGGCTAGGGGAGCTGTTTTTT	TRBD1	-	TRBV7-3	TRBJ2-2
CASQELVAGELFF	TGTGCCTCCCAAGAGCTAGTGGCCGGGGAGCTGTTTTTT	-	-	TRBV19	TRBJ2-2
CASSLVGQGLETQYF	TGTGCCAGCAGCTTAGTCGGCCAGGGGCTGGAGACCCAGTACTTC	-	-	TRBV7-6	TRBJ2-5
CSATGSGELFF	TGCAGTGCCACAGGGTCCGGGGAGCTGTTTTTT	-	-	TRBV20-1	TRBJ2-2
CASSHGTGVEKLFF	TGCGCCAGCAGCCATGGGACAGGTGTTGAAAAACTGTTTTTT	TRBD1	-	TRBV4-1	TRBJ1-4
CASSPMGQGNQPQHF	TGTGCCAGCTCACCAATGGGACAGGGCAATCAGCCCCAGCATTTT	TRBD1	once	TRBV18	TRBJ1-5
CASSLPLRTDTQYF	TGTGCCAGCTCACTCCCCCTCCGCACAGATACGCAGTATTTT	-	-	TRBV18	TRBJ2-3
CASSMHRGQQYF	TGCGCCAGCAGCATGCACAGGGGGCAGCAGTACTTC	TRBD1	-	TRBV5-1	TRBJ2-7
CASSPPSLTGEAFF	TGTGCCAGCTCACCCCCCTCCCTCACAGGGGAAGCTTTCTTT	-	-	TRBV18	TRBJ1-1